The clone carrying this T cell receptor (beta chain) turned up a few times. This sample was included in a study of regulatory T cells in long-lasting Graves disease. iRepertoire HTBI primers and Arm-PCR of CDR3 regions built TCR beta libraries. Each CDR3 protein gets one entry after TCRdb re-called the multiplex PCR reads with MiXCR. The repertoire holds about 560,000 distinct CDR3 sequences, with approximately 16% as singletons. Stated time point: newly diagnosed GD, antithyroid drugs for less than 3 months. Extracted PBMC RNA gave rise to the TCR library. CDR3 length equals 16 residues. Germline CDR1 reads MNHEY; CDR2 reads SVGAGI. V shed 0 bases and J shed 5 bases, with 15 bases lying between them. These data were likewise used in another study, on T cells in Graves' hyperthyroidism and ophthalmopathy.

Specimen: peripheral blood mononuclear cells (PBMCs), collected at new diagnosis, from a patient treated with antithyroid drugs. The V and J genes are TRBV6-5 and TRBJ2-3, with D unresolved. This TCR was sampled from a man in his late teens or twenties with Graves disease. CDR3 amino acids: CASSYSAQAPQDTQYF. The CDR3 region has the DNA TGTGCCAGCAGTTACTCGGCCCAGGCCCCTCAAGATACGCAGTATTTT.